Presented here are 32 T cell receptor beta chains from one specimen sequenced in a study of cytomegalovirus exposure and HLA in healthy donors. The PCR had 60 Vbeta and 13 Jbeta primers. Clones were sequenced by immunoSEQ multiplex PCR, and TCRdb holds only the in-frame ones, with some missing. The sample lists approximately 170,000 clones, about four fifths occurring once. Sequencing was done on a sample of PBMCs. The receptors here all came from a male donor in good health and CMV-seronegative.

This chain uses TRBV28 with TRBJ2-1, with 8 positions matching TRBD2. Unmatched junction bases numbered 12, after V lost 9 bases and J lost 2 bases. In germline, CDR1 is MDHEN, CDR2 SYDVKM. The CDR3 consists of 16 residues. DNA of the CDR3: TGTGCCAGTTTCCCCGGGCTAGCGGGCACCTACAATGAGCAGTTCTTC. Protein: CASFPGLAGTYNEQFF.

The rearrangement links TRBV10-3 to TRBJ2-1, with D possibly matching TRBD2 (6 bases). This CDR3 has 15 amino acids. Germline loops: CDR1 ENHRY, CDR2 SYGVKD. V was pared by 10 bases and J by 2 bases, with 18 bases between. The CDR3 nucleotides read TGTGCCACTACTAGAGCGGGCGTCGCCTACAATGAGCAGTTCTTC. This translates into CATTRAGVAYNEQFF.

The chain has TRBV13 and TRBJ2-7; 8 bases match TRBD1. Germline loops: CDR1 PRHDT, CDR2 FYEKMQ (reference sequence). This CDR3 has 17 amino acids. Trimming at V came to 5 bases and at J to 2 bases, leaving 14 bases not matched to a gene. The CDR3 is CASSPLGVFRGPYEQYF. The CDR3 nucleotides read TGTGCCAGCAGCCCACTGGGGGTGTTCAGGGGGCCCTACGAGCAGTACTTC.

The V and J genes are TRBV18 and TRBJ2-1; D not resolved. The CDR3 is 16 amino acids. Deletions cut 0 bases from V and 0 bases from J, with 9 bases between. In germline, CDR1 is KGHSH, CDR2 LQKENI. CDR3 in DNA: TGTGCCAGCTCACCACCTCATTTGAGCTCCTACAATGAGCAGTTCTTC. Amino acids: CASSPPHLSSYNEQFF.

This clone occurred once. The chain joins TRBV29-1 to TRBJ2-1, with unresolved D. The CDR3 length is 14 residues. V shed 4 bases and J shed 2 bases, with 12 bases lying between them. In germline, CDR1 is SQVTM, CDR2 ANQGSEA. The CDR3 spells CSVASVVTYNEQFF. The CDR3 nucleotides read TGCAGCGTTGCGTCGGTTGTCACCTACAATGAGCAGTTCTTC.

V usage is TRBV28 and J usage is TRBJ2-5; TRBD2 agrees at 7 bases. The length of the CDR3 is 14 residues. Trimming removed 2 bases from V and 5 bases from J; junction bases left unmatched: 5. Per germline, CDR1 MDHEN and CDR2 SYDVKM. The CDR3 bases are TGTGCCAGCAGTTTAGCGGGGGTTGGCGAGACCCAGTACTTC. This encodes CASSLAGVGETQYF. Supplemented by reference TRBV28 and TRBJ2-5, the full variable domain reads DVKVTQSSRYLVKRTGEKVFLECVQDMDHENMFWYRQDPGLGLRLIYFSYDVKMKEKGDIPEGYSVSREKKERFSLILESASTNQTSMYLCASSLAGVGETQYFGPGTRLLVL.

The V and J genes are TRBV21-1 and TRBJ1-5; the table's TRBD1 call for D was not verified on the DNA. TRBV21-1 corresponds to a pseudogene. This CDR3 comprises 15 residues. The CDR3 DNA is TGTGCCAGCAGCATTCTAGGACAGGAGGATCAGCCCCAGCATTTT. This gives the protein CASSILGQEDQPQHF.

This chain uses TRBV10-2 with TRBJ1-1; no firm D call. This CDR3 has 13 amino acids. Germline assignment: CDR1 WSHSY and CDR2 SAAADI. Trimming took 4 bases from V and 0 from J, leaving 6 bases between them. The CDR3 coding sequence is TGCGCCAGCAGTGCCCCTATGAACACTGAAGCTTTCTTT. Translating gives CASSAPMNTEAFF.

This sequence joins TRBV2 and TRBJ2-7; 11 positions agree with TRBD2. Germline V gene lookup returns CDR1 SNHLY and CDR2 FYNNEI. CDR3 length: 16 amino acids. Losses at the gene ends were 5 bases for V and 1 base for J; bases not matched to a gene: 7. The CDR3, as DNA: TGTGCCAGCAGTCGGAATAGCGGGGGGGCTTCCTACGAGCAGTACTTC. Translated, it gives CASSRNSGGASYEQYF.

The chain employs TRBV7-9 and TRBJ1-1, with D possibly TRBD1 on 6 matching bases. The CDR3 covers 19 residues. Trimming took off 1 base at V and 0 bases at J, with 21 bases between the two ends. In germline, CDR1 is SEHNR, CDR2 FQNEAQ (reference sequence). CDR3 sequence (DNA): TGTGCCAGCAGCTTAGGGATTCGATCGGGACATTTAATGAACACTGAAGCTTTCTTT. It is translated as CASSLGIRSGHLMNTEAFF.

J is TRBJ2-2 and V is TRBV5-6; a possible D gene is TRBD2 (6 bases). The germline CDR1 and CDR2 sequences are SGHDT and YYEEEE. The CDR3 is made up of 15 amino acids. Between the trimmed V and J ends, which lost 4 bases and 3 bases, there was a span of 13 bases. Here the CDR3 reads CASSTGTYHTGELFF. In DNA form, the CDR3 reads TGTGCCAGCAGCACTGGGACTTACCACACCGGGGAGCTGTTTTTT.

The chain employs TRBV2 and TRBJ2-7; 10 bases are shared with TRBD2. Germline V gives CDR1 SNHLY, CDR2 FYNNEI. The V segment lost 11 bases and the J segment 3 bases; nucleotides outside the gene matches: 10. The CDR3 length is 14 residues. The CDR3 spells CAGGKAGGVYEQYF. CDR3 coding DNA: TGTGCCGGGGGAAAAGCGGGAGGGGTCTACGAGCAGTACTTC.

The V gene is TRBV19, the J gene TRBJ2-2; D gene ambiguous. Deletions cut 4 bases from V and 0 bases from J, with 12 bases between. The CDR3 sequence is 16 residues long. Germline CDR1 is LNHDA and CDR2 is SQIVND (reference sequence). The CDR3 sequence is CASSTIWSANTGELFF. The CDR3 DNA sequence: TGTGCCAGTAGTACCATCTGGAGCGCGAACACCGGGGAGCTGTTTTTT.

J is TRBJ2-3 and V is TRBV10-2; 8 bases map to TRBD2. Germline CDR1 is WSHSY and CDR2 is SAAADI. CDR3 size: 15 residues. V lost 3 bases and J lost 7; bases outside the gene matches: 9. CDR3 in amino acids: CASSDPGGGSYTQYF. CDR3 nucleotides: TGCGCCAGCAGTGACCCGGGGGGGGGTTCGTATACGCAGTATTTT.

V and J are TRBV7-8 and TRBJ1-5; TRBD1 agrees at 7 bases. V shed 5 bases and J 5 bases; nucleotides not matched to a gene: 15. The CDR3 runs 17 residues. Germline CDR1 is SGHVS and CDR2 is FQNEAQ. CDR3 loop: CASSGRRFGQVHQPQHF. CDR3 nucleotides: TGTGCCAGCAGCGGGAGACGTTTTGGACAGGTTCATCAGCCCCAGCATTTT.

This chain links TRBV6-1 with TRBJ2-3; D remains ambiguous. The V end lost 7 bases, the J end lost 5 bases, and 10 bases lay between the germline ends. This CDR3 comprises 12 residues. Germline assignment: CDR1 MNHNS and CDR2 SASEGT. The CDR3 DNA sequence: TGTGCCAGCACTTTGTTCCGAGATACGCAGTATTTT. Translation: CASTLFRDTQYF.

V is TRBV11-2 and J is TRBJ2-7; 9 bases are a match to TRBD1. Germline V CDR1 and CDR2: SGHAT, FQNNGV. V trimming: 5 bases; J trimming: 11 bases; junction bases outside the gene matches: 10. The CDR3 contains 13 residues. The CDR3: CASSVRDRDEKYF. The CDR3 region has the DNA TGTGCCAGCAGCGTTCGGGACAGGGATGAAAAGTACTTC.

This clone was counted only a few times. The V call is TRBV2, the J call TRBJ2-3, with a possible D match to TRBD2 (6 bases). Trimming removed 6 bases at V and 3 bases at J, with 19 bases between. Germline CDR1 and CDR2: SNHLY and FYNNEI. The CDR3 totals 16 residues. The CDR3 sequence: CASSKTPGLDTDTQYF. CDR3 nucleotides: TGTGCCAGCAGCAAGACCCCGGGACTTGATACAGATACGCAGTATTTT.

As concerns this clone: Other DNA sequences within the sample encode an identical CDR3. The gene calls are TRBV9 and TRBJ1-5; D remains ambiguous. The V gene lost 0 bases and the J gene lost 1 base, with 2 bases spanning the gap. From germline, CDR1 is SGDLS and CDR2 YYNGEE. The CDR3 length is 13 residues. In nucleotides, the CDR3 is TGTGCCAGCAGCGTAGCGAGCAATCAGCCCCAGCATTTT. Translating gives CASSVASNQPQHF.

This chain links TRBV7-2 with TRBJ2-5, with 10 bases identical to TRBD2. The germline CDR1 and CDR2 sequences are SGHTA and FQGNSA. Trimming took 0 bases from V and 1 from J; bases not matched to a gene: 5. The CDR3 totals 17 residues. CDR3 bases: TGTGCCAGCAGCTTAGCGTCAGTAGCGGGGGGCCAAGAGACCCAGTACTTC. This sequence encodes CASSLASVAGGQETQYF.

The chain recombines TRBV5-1 with TRBJ2-5; 8 nucleotides match TRBD2. J gave up 2 bases and V 6 bases, and 15 bases lay outside the gene matches. From germline, CDR1 is SGHRS and CDR2 YFSETQ. The CDR3 contains 17 residues. The CDR3 nucleotides read TGCGCCAGCATGGAACGGGAGGGAGGTAGGGCGCAAGAGACCCAGTACTTC. It yields the protein CASMEREGGRAQETQYF.

The chain uses TRBV7-9 and TRBJ2-7; 13 bases map to TRBD2. This CDR3 comprises 16 residues. CDR1 is SEHNR, CDR2 FQNEAQ, per germline (reference sequence). The V segment lost 5 bases and the J segment 4 bases; nucleotides outside the gene matches: 8. The CDR3 spells CASSTRTSGSGYEQYF. The CDR3 nucleotides are TGTGCCAGCAGCACCAGGACTAGCGGGAGTGGGTACGAGCAGTACTTC.

The rearrangement links TRBV5-6 to TRBJ2-7; the D gene is possibly TRBD1 (5 bases). The germline V gene has CDR1 SGHDT and CDR2 YYEEEE. Trimming removed 0 bases at V and 5 bases at J, with 6 bases between. The CDR3 consists of 12 residues. The CDR3 region is CASSLAGNEQYF. CDR3 bases: TGTGCCAGCAGCTTGGCAGGGAACGAGCAGTACTTC.

This chain links TRBV28 with TRBJ1-1; the match to TRBD1 covers 9 bases. The CDR3 contains 13 residues. Germline CDR1 MDHEN, CDR2 SYDVKM. With 8 bases clipped from V and 1 base from J, the junction kept 2 bases outside the gene matches. CDR3 protein: CASLTGGNTEAFF. The CDR3 DNA is TGTGCCAGCTTGACAGGGGGGAACACTGAAGCTTTCTTT.

The chain combines TRBV10-3 with TRBJ1-6; 7 bases agree with TRBD1. V gave up 10 bases and J gave up 5 bases; unmatched junction bases: 8. In germline, CDR1 is ENHRY, CDR2 SYGVKD. This CDR3 region has 14 residues. As DNA, the CDR3 is TGTGCCACCAGGCGACAGGGCGATAATTCACCCCTCCACTTT. It translates to CATRRQGDNSPLHF.

The J gene is TRBJ2-5, the V gene TRBV15, with D maybe TRBD1 (5 bases). The tail of the sequence fits TRBJ2-7 better, so the J call may be wrong. The CDR3 extends over 16 amino acids. CDR1 and CDR2 (germline): LNHNV, YYDKDF (reference sequence). Here the CDR3 reads CATSRDPPGNRYEQYF. CDR3 DNA sequence: TGTGCCACCAGCAGAGATCCCCCAGGGAACCGCTACGAGCAGTACTTC.

The V call is TRBV5-4, the J call TRBJ2-3; D may be TRBD2 (6 bases). Per the germline V gene, CDR1 is SGHNT and CDR2 is YYREEE (reference sequence). The CDR3 contains 15 residues. V gave up 2 bases and J gave up 3 bases, with 13 bases separating them. The CDR3 loop reads CASSFPEGSTDTQYF. As DNA, the CDR3 is TGTGCCAGCAGCTTCCCGGAGGGGAGTACAGATACGCAGTATTTT.

V is TRBV11-1 and J is TRBJ1-1, with 9 bases identical to TRBD1. This CDR3 has 14 amino acids. Germline V gene sequence: CDR1 SGHAT, CDR2 FQDESV (reference sequence). Trimming removed 6 bases from V and 5 bases from J; junction bases left unmatched: 7. As DNA, the CDR3 is TGTGCCAGCAGTCACCGACAGGGGGATACTGAAGCTTTCTTT. Translating it yields CASSHRQGDTEAFF.

This rearrangement joins TRBV6-5 to TRBJ2-7; D perhaps matches TRBD1 (5 bases). Germline CDR1 and CDR2: MNHEY and SVGAGI. V lost 5 bases and J lost 2, with 13 bases in between. CDR3 length equals 14 residues. In nucleotides, the CDR3 is TGTGCCAGCAGTCCCAACCGACAGCCCTACGAGCAGTACTTC. Translating it yields CASSPNRQPYEQYF.

Here the CDR3 reads CASSMSDYGYTF. DNA for the CDR3: TGTGCCAGTAGTATGAGTGACTATGGCTACACCTTC. This chain joins TRBV19 and TRBJ1-2, with D unclear. Germline loops: CDR1 LNHDA, CDR2 SQIVND (reference sequence). The CDR3 runs to 12 residues. V lost 3 bases and J lost 3, with 5 bases in between. Full variable domain (missing parts from reference TRBV19 and TRBJ1-2): DGGITQSPKYLFRKEGQNVTLSCEQNLNHDAMYWYRQDPGQGLRLIYYSQIVNDFQKGDIAEGYSVSREKKESFPLTVTSAQKNPTAFYLCASSMSDYGYTFGSGTRLTVV.

This chain connects TRBV5-1 to TRBJ2-2; 9 bases align to TRBD1. The trim removed 1 base at V and 5 bases at J, leaving 3 bases unmatched. There are 15 residues in the CDR3. Germline V lookup: CDR1 SGHRS, CDR2 YFSETQ. The chain's CDR3 is CASSLTGGRTGELFF. DNA for the CDR3: TGCGCCAGCAGCTTGACAGGGGGCAGGACCGGGGAGCTGTTTTTT.

The chain has TRBV29-1 and TRBJ2-1; D is perhaps TRBD2 (5 bases). Trimming left V 0 bases short and J 6 bases short, with 12 bases between. The CDR3 extends over 14 amino acids. Per germline, CDR1 SQVTM and CDR2 ANQGSEA. DNA of the CDR3: TGCAGCGTTGAAGATCCGGACTCTTCCAATGAGCAGTTCTTC. It yields the protein CSVEDPDSSNEQFF.